The 30 T cell receptor beta chains reported below all come from one sample, sequenced in a study of lung T cells in sarcoidosis with Löfgren's syndrome. TCRdb itself ran the reads through MiXCR, one entry per CDR3 protein. The sample lists some 2,900 distinct CDR3 sequences, roughly a quarter occurring once. The sample was CD4+ T cells from bronchoalveolar lavage. These receptor sequences come from a human donor with sarcoidosis (Löfgren's syndrome or another form), or a control subject (not recorded which).

On this clonotype itself: Sequence at one end of the junction differs from germline and may be a read error. V is TRBV20-1 and J is TRBJ2-3, with D possibly matching TRBD1 (6 bases). There are 13 residues in the CDR3. Looked up from germline, CDR1 is DFQATT and CDR2 is SNEGSKA (reference sequence). CDR3 residues: CSATSRGTDTQYF. The DNA of the CDR3 is TGCAGTGCTACTAGCAGGGGCACTGATACGCAGTATTTT.

For this clonotype: A much larger clone lies one base from this, so it may be a read error. The CDR3 DNA is TGCAGCGTTGTGACTAATGAAAAACTGTTTTTT. Translating gives CSVVTNEKLFF. The J gene is TRBJ1-4, the V gene TRBV29-1; D gene ambiguous. CDR3 length: 11 residues. Germline CDR1 and CDR2: SQVTM and ANQGSEA. The V gene lost 4 bases and the J gene lost 2 bases, with 2 bases spanning the gap.

This clonotype was detected once. One base away lies a much larger clone, so this may be a sequencing read error. This chain uses TRBV2 with TRBJ2-5, with a weak D call TRBD1 (6 bases). The CDR3 spans 14 residues. Germline V gene data show CDR1 as SNHLY and CDR2 as FYNNEI. Trimming shortened V by 4 bases and J by 4 bases, and 13 bases separated the two germline ends. DNA of the CDR3: TGTGCCAGCAGTGTAGGGACAAGGAGAGAGACCCAGTACTTC. It yields the protein CASSVGTRRETQYF. The whole variable domain, remainder taken from reference TRBV2 and TRBJ2-5, is EPEVTQTPSHQVTQMGQEVILRCVPISNHLYFYWYRQILGQKVEFLVSFYNNEISEKSEIFDDQFSVERPDGSNFTLKIRSTKLEDSAMYFCASSVGTRRETQYFGPGTRLLVL.

This clonotype turned up a few times. V and J are TRBV29-1 and TRBJ2-2; 10 bases fit TRBD2. J lost 4 bases, V lost 6 bases, and 11 bases had no gene match. Germline V gene lookup returns CDR1 SQVTM and CDR2 ANQGSEA. This CDR3 has 16 residues. CDR3 DNA sequence: TGCAGCGTCGGAATGTCTAGCGGGAGTATCACCGGGGAGCTGTTTTTT. Its protein is CSVGMSSGSITGELFF.

This clonotype ranks as medium-sized. This chain joins TRBV11-2 and TRBJ1-1; D remains unclear. This CDR3 is 15 amino acids long. Trimming left V 4 bases short and J 4 bases short, with 16 bases between. CDR1 and CDR2 (germline): SGHAT, FQNNGV. As DNA, the CDR3 is TGTGCCAGCAGCTCCCAGGCCGTGAGGGCCACTGAAGCTTTCTTT. As protein: CASSSQAVRATEAFF.

Concerning this clonotype itself: A clone one base away is much larger, so this may be a read error. This CDR3 fails to terminate in the conserved phenylalanine or tryptophan, so it likely reflects a read error. The rearrangement links TRBV5-1 to TRBJ2-1; 8 bases match TRBD2. Trimming at V came to 5 bases and at J to 8 bases, leaving 9 bases not matched to a gene. Germline CDR1 reads SGHRS; CDR2 reads YFSETQ. The CDR3 length is 14 residues. The DNA for the CDR3 is TGCGCCAGCAGGGGGAACGGGGGGGCCGATGAGCAGTTCCTC. Translation: CASRGNGGADEQFL.

This clonotype rates as medium-sized. DNA for the CDR3: TGCAGTGCCTTGGGGACTAGCGGGGTTTACAATGAGCAGTTCTTC. Translated: CSALGTSGVYNEQFF. V is TRBV20-1 and J is TRBJ2-1; the match to TRBD2 covers 13 bases. Germline V gene data show CDR1 as DFQATT and CDR2 as SNEGSKA (reference sequence). This CDR3 region has 15 residues. V shed 6 bases, J shed 4 bases, and the junction held 6 bases outside the gene matches.

This clonotype was detected a few times. This may be a read error, as it is one base from a much larger clone. V and J are TRBV19 and TRBJ2-2; perhaps TRBD2 as D (5 bases). This CDR3 spans 13 amino acids. Germline-derived CDR1 and CDR2 are LNHDA and SQIVND (reference sequence). CDR3 nucleotide sequence: TGTGCCAGCTGCACCCCGAACACCGGGGAGCCGTTTTTT. Translation: CASCTPNTGEPFF. The whole variable domain, filled in from reference TRBV19 and TRBJ2-2, reads DGGITQSPKYLFRKEGQNVTLSCEQNLNHDAMYWYRQDPGQGLRLIYYSQIVNDFQKGDIAEGYSVSREKKESFPLTVTSAQKNPTAFYLCASCTPNTGEPFFGEGSRLTVL.

By proportion, this clonotype is medium-sized. The rearrangement joins TRBV20-1 to TRBJ2-7; D possibly corresponds to TRBD2 (6 bases). Per the germline V gene, CDR1 is DFQATT and CDR2 is SNEGSKA (reference sequence). V lost 3 bases and J 3 bases, leaving 18 bases between the germline ends. This CDR3 comprises 15 residues. CDR3 residues: CSAREVGLLNYEQYF. In nucleotides, the CDR3 is TGCAGTGCTAGGGAGGTCGGACTACTCAACTACGAGCAGTACTTC.

This clonotype was counted at least ten times. The chain carries TRBV3-1 and TRBJ1-5, with D tentatively TRBD1 (5 bases). Germline CDR1 is LGHDT and CDR2 is YNNKEL (reference sequence). The V gene lost 4 bases and the J gene lost 4 bases, with 8 bases spanning the gap. The CDR3 sequence is 13 residues long. The chain's CDR3 is CASSRSGNQPQHF. In DNA, the CDR3 is TGTGCCAGCAGCCGATCAGGGAATCAGCCCCAGCATTTT.

This clonotype rates as medium-sized. The chain links TRBV9 to TRBJ2-1; no reliable D call. The CDR3 consists of 11 residues. V dropped 4 bases and J dropped 8 bases, with 7 bases sitting between them. Germline V CDR1 and CDR2: SGDLS, YYNGEE. Here the CDR3 reads CASSFLDEQFF. CDR3 sequence (DNA): TGTGCCAGCAGCTTCCTGGATGAGCAGTTCTTC.

This clonotype has at least ten counts. J is TRBJ2-2 and V is TRBV12-3 or TRBV12-4; no clear D. V dropped 5 bases and J dropped 3 bases, with 7 bases sitting between them. There are 13 residues in the CDR3. The CDR3 DNA is TGTGCCAGCAGTGAGTTATACACCGGGGAGCTGTTTTTT. Protein sequence: CASSELYTGELFF.

Ten or more counts support this clonotype. This sequence joins TRBV5-1 and TRBJ2-5; no clear D. V was trimmed by 2 bases and J by 3 bases, leaving 8 bases between them. Germline lookup yields CDR1 SGHRS and CDR2 YFSETQ. The CDR3 has 13 residues. This CDR3 reads CASSFLSEETQYF. Here the CDR3 DNA reads TGCGCCAGCAGCTTCCTCAGCGAAGAGACCCAGTACTTC.

By frequency in the sample, this clonotype is medium-sized. The chain has TRBV12-3 or TRBV12-4 and TRBJ2-3; D possibly corresponds to TRBD2 (7 bases). The V and J ends lost 1 base and 4 bases respectively, with 12 bases between them. The CDR3 is 15 residues long. The CDR3 sequence is CASSLGGGMADTQYF. The CDR3 DNA sequence: TGTGCCAGCAGTTTAGGCGGGGGCATGGCAGATACGCAGTATTTT.

On this clonotype itself: This could be a read error, since a much larger clone is one nucleotide away. This rearrangement joins TRBV4-2 to TRBJ1-1; a weak D match, TRBD1 (5 bases). The V end was cut by 2 bases, the J end by 11 bases, with 18 bases between. Germline assignment: CDR1 LGHNA and CDR2 YNFKEQ. The CDR3 runs to 14 residues. CDR3 sequence: CASSQKTSGGTAFF. CDR3 sequence (DNA): TGTGCCAGCAGCCAAAAGACAAGCGGGGGGACCGCTTTCTTT.

By share of the sample, this clonotype is medium-sized (0.01 to 0.1%). This chain connects TRBV3-1 to TRBJ1-2, with 8 bases that match TRBD1. With V trimmed by 5 bases and J by 8 bases, 7 bases remained unmatched. Germline V lookup: CDR1 LGHDT, CDR2 YNNKEL (reference sequence). This CDR3 contains 13 residues. The CDR3 DNA reads TGTGCCAGCAGCGCGAGCAGGGGGCAAGGCTACACCTTC. Amino acid sequence: CASSASRGQGYTF.

By proportion, this clonotype is medium-sized. The chain uses TRBV19 and TRBJ1-6; 8 nucleotides agree with TRBD1. Per germline, CDR1 LNHDA and CDR2 SQIVND (reference sequence). The ends lost 2 bases at V and 10 bases at J; junction bases unmatched: 4. The CDR3 totals 14 residues. The DNA for the CDR3 is TGTGCCAGTAGTATACAGGGGGCTGGGTCACCCCTCCACTTT. It translates to CASSIQGAGSPLHF.

By share of the sample, this clonotype is medium-sized. The chain joins TRBV7-8 to TRBJ1-3, with a possible D match to TRBD1 (5 bases). Trimming took off 1 base at V and 0 bases at J, with 10 bases between the two ends. Germline CDR1 reads SGHVS; CDR2 reads FQNEAQ. This CDR3 has 16 residues. For the CDR3, the DNA is TGTGCCAGCAGCTTAGTTTCAGGGAACTCTGGAAACACCATATATTTT. It encodes CASSLVSGNSGNTIYF.

This clonotype has just a few counts. A much larger clone lies one base from this, so it may be a read error. V gene TRBV11-3 combines with J gene TRBJ2-1; 10 bases are shared with TRBD2. With V trimmed by 5 bases and J by 0 bases, 1 base remained unmatched. CDR1 and CDR2 (germline): SGHNT, YENEEA. The CDR3 length is 15 residues. The CDR3, as DNA: TGTGCCAGCAGCGCTAGCGGGGGCTCCTACAATGAGCAGTTCTTC. Encoded protein: CASSASGGSYNEQFF.

This clonotype occurred once. The V call is TRBV5-5, the J call TRBJ2-1, with 7 bases matching TRBD2. Germline CDR1 is SGHKS and CDR2 is YYEKEE (reference sequence). This CDR3 is 16 amino acids long. V trimming: 10 bases; J trimming: 2 bases; junction bases outside the gene matches: 15. The CDR3 nucleotides read TGTGCCTGCGGCTTGTTGGGGGGGTCCACCTACAATGAGCAGTTCTTC. Its protein product is CACGLLGGSTYNEQFF.

This clonotype showed up many times. The DNA of the CDR3 is TGTGCCAGCAGCTTCTCGACAGGACCGACTGAAGCTTTCTTT. It codes for CASSFSTGPTEAFF. V gene TRBV12-3 or TRBV12-4 combines with J gene TRBJ1-1, with D possibly matching TRBD1 (6 bases). CDR3 size: 14 residues. Between the trimmed V and J ends, which lost 6 bases and 5 bases, there was a span of 16 bases.

This clonotype was detected only a few times. CDR3: CAWARLNTEAFF. CDR3 bases: TGTGCCTGGGCTCGTTTGAACACTGAAGCTTTCTTT. V gene TRBV30 combines with J gene TRBJ1-1, with D hard to call. The germline CDR1 and CDR2 sequences are GTSNPN and SVGIG (reference sequence). The CDR3 has 12 residues. V dropped 5 bases and J dropped 0 bases, with 7 bases sitting between them. Full variable domain (missing parts from reference TRBV30 and TRBJ1-1): SQTIHQWPATLVQPVGSPLSLECTVEGTSNPNLYWYRQAAGRGLQLLFYSVGIGQISSEVPQNLSASRPQDRQFILSSKKLLLSDSGFYLCAWARLNTEAFFGQGTRLTVV.

In its sample, this clonotype ranks as medium-sized. The J gene is TRBJ1-1, the V gene TRBV19; D is unresolved. Germline V CDR1 and CDR2: LNHDA, SQIVND (reference sequence). The CDR3 loop spans 13 amino acids. V was shortened by 10 bases and J by 5 bases, with 17 bases between the two germline ends. CDR3: CATRVERATEAFF. The CDR3 region has the DNA TGTGCCACAAGGGTAGAAAGAGCTACTGAAGCTTTCTTT.

The chain employs TRBV6-2 or TRBV6-3 and TRBJ2-7, with 7 bases lining up with TRBD1. Germline CDR1 reads MNHEY; CDR2 reads SVGEGT. The CDR3 totals 13 residues. V shed 8 bases and J 1 base; nucleotides not matched to a gene: 5. The DNA of the CDR3 is TGTGCCAGCTTTGAGACAGGGTCCTACGAGCAGTACTTC. This codes for CASFETGSYEQYF.

This clonotype was counted many times. This chain links TRBV19 with TRBJ1-2, with 10 nucleotides matching TRBD1. V lost 10 bases, J lost 6 bases, and 8 bases stayed unmatched. CDR1 LNHDA and CDR2 SQIVND come from the germline V gene (reference sequence). This CDR3 has 13 amino acids. In DNA form, the CDR3 reads TGTGCCACGTGGGACAGGGGATTAAATGGCTACACCTTC. It is translated as CATWDRGLNGYTF.

This clonotype is categorized as medium-sized. The chain carries TRBV2 and TRBJ1-1; TRBD1 is a possible D gene (6 bases). V gave up 8 bases and J gave up 1 base, with 11 bases separating them. Germline CDR1 reads SNHLY; CDR2 reads FYNNEI. This CDR3 region has 13 residues. The CDR3 DNA reads TGTGCCAGCTGTTGGACAGCGAACACTGAAGCTTTCTTT. It encodes CASCWTANTEAFF.

This chain joins TRBV7-9 and TRBJ1-5; D gene uncertain. The CDR3 contains 13 residues. From germline, CDR1 is SEHNR and CDR2 FQNEAQ (reference sequence). The ends were cut back, 8 bases at V and 5 bases at J, with 13 bases in the middle. In DNA form, the CDR3 reads TGTGCCAGCGGCCCTGGAAGCGATCAGCCCCAGCATTTT. It translates to CASGPGSDQPQHF.

Many counts were recorded for this clonotype. The chain has TRBV3-1 and TRBJ2-5, with no clear D. This CDR3 contains 11 residues. V was pared by 5 bases and J by 5 bases, with 6 bases between. Germline loops: CDR1 LGHDT, CDR2 YNNKEL (reference sequence). The CDR3 bases are TGTGCCAGCAGCGTCGGTGAGACCCAGTACTTC. It is translated as CASSVGETQYF.

This clonotype has just a few counts. The V gene is TRBV7-9, the J gene TRBJ2-3; 15 bases match TRBD2. V was clipped by 5 bases and J by 2 bases; unmatched bases: 8. In germline, CDR1 is SEHNR, CDR2 FQNEAQ (reference sequence). The CDR3 runs to 18 residues. CDR3 in amino acids: CASSLSGTSGGNTDTQYF. CDR3 coding DNA: TGTGCCAGCAGCCTATCCGGGACTAGCGGGGGGAACACAGATACGCAGTATTTT.

This clonotype was found many times. A read error may be the cause here, since a much bigger clone is one base away. Because it lacks the conserved phenylalanine or tryptophan at the end, this CDR3 is likely a read error. The chain is built from TRBV6-1 and TRBJ1-6, with unresolved D. Germline V CDR1 and CDR2: MNHNS, SASEGT. V lost 8 bases to trimming and J lost 7 bases, with 15 bases between them. This CDR3 spans 14 amino acids. As DNA, the CDR3 is TGTGCCAGCTCTATGGGAGGGAAGAATTCACCCCTCCACTCT. This translates into CASSMGGKNSPLHS.